Listed below are T cell receptor beta chains from one sample, sequenced in a study of cytomegalovirus exposure and HLA in healthy donors. TCRdb keeps only in-frame clones here, not all; method: immunoSEQ multiplex PCR. The sample shows about 77,000 clones, 78% of them seen only once. Specimen: PBMCs. The receptors were sampled from a man aged 35-49 years in good health and CMV-seronegative. Both conserved end residues are part of each CDR3. The D gene is left open where the match is weak. Where a row states a size, it is once, few, many or the class of an expanded clone; other rows omit it.

>TRBJ1-2|TRBD1|once|TRBV27
CASSLRLGTGGGYTF
TGTGCCAGCAGTTTGCGACTTGGGACAGGGGGCGGCTACACCTTC
>TRBJ1-3|NA|NA|TRBV6-1
CASSERSGNTIYF
TGTGCCAGCAGTGAGCGCTCTGGAAACACCATATATTTT
>TRBJ1-2|NA|NA|TRBV5-6
CASSFPGGVGYTF
TGTGCCAGCAGCTTTCCGGGGGGCGTTGGCTACACCTTC
>TRBJ1-4|TRBD1|NA|TRBV7-2
CASSASSGGATNEKLFF
TGTGCCAGCAGCGCCTCCTCAGGGGGCGCAACTAATGAAAAACTGTTTTTT
>TRBJ2-5|NA|NA|TRBV25-1
CASSVGTGLPKETQYF
TGTGCCAGCAGTGTTGGCACTGGACTACCGAAGGAGACCCAGTACTTC
>TRBJ1-5|NA|NA|TRBV10-1
CASKSGWVQPQHF
TGCGCCAGCAAATCAGGGTGGGTTCAGCCCCAGCATTTT
>TRBJ1-2|TRBD1|NA|TRBV9
CASSATGAGGYTF
TGTGCCAGCAGCGCCACAGGGGCAGGGGGCTACACCTTC
>TRBJ2-5|TRBD2|NA|TRBV7-9
CASSKRLAETQETQYF
TGTGCCAGCAGCAAACGACTAGCGGAGACCCAAGAGACCCAGTACTTC
>TRBJ1-1|NA|NA|TRBV11-2
CASSLDRGEAFF
TGTGCCAGCAGCTTAGATCGGGGGGAAGCTTTCTTT
>TRBJ2-5|TRBD2|few|TRBV5-1
CASSFTSGRGETQYF
TGCGCCAGCAGCTTTACTAGCGGGAGGGGAGAGACCCAGTACTTC
>TRBJ1-1|NA|NA|TRBV25-1
CASSEFTGLNTEAFF
TGTGCCAGCAGTGAATTCACAGGGTTGAACACTGAAGCTTTCTTT
>TRBJ2-1|NA|NA|TRBV9
CASRPGGRASSYNEQFF
TGTGCCAGCAGACCAGGCGGCAGGGCGAGCTCCTACAATGAGCAGTTCTTC
>TRBJ1-4|NA|NA|TRBV4-2
CASSQGEGATNEKLFF
TGTGCCAGCAGCCAAGGGGAGGGCGCAACTAATGAAAAACTGTTTTTT